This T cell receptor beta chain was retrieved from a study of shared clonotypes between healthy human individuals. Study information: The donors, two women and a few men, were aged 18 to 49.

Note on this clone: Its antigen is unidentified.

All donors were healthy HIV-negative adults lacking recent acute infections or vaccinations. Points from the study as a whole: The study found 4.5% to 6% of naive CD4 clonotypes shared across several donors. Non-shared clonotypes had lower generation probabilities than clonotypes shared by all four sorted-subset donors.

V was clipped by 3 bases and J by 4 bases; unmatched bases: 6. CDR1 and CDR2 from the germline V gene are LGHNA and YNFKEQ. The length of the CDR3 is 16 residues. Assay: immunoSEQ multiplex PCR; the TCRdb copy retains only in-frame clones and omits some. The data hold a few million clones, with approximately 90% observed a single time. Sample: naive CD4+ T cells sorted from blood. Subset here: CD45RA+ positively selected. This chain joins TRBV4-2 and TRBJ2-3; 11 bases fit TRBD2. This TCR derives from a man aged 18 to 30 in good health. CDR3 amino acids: CASSHLSGGAADTQYF. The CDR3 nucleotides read TGTGCCAGCAGCCACCTTAGCGGGGGGGCCGCAGATACGCAGTATTTT.